This T cell receptor (beta chain) was sequenced for a study of early T cells in non-severe SARS-CoV-2 infection. Across the study: Sequencing was performed on bulk RNA from unsorted whole blood, leaving chains unpaired.

The TCR library protocol attached unique molecular identifiers to the individual cDNA molecules. In TCRdb, the 5' RACE reads were re-called with MiXCR into one record per CDR3 protein. Among around 30,000 distinct CDR3 sequences, 5% to 7% were seen once, and the ten largest hold 20% to 25%. Looked up from germline, CDR1 is MNHEY and CDR2 is SVGEGT. With 6 bases clipped from V and 0 bases from J, the junction kept 7 bases outside the gene matches. The CDR3 has 18 residues. This clonotype appeared many times. The source of this sequence is an adult who was a healthcare worker with PCR-confirmed SARS-CoV-2 infection or an uninfected control (not recorded which). Specimen: whole blood. The chain links TRBV6-2 or TRBV6-3 to TRBJ2-6; TRBD1 aligns across 11 bases. CDR3 sequence: CASSPGQGAFSGANVLTF. The DNA for the CDR3 is TGTGCCAGCAGCCCCGGACAGGGGGCATTCTCTGGGGCCAACGTCCTGACTTTC.